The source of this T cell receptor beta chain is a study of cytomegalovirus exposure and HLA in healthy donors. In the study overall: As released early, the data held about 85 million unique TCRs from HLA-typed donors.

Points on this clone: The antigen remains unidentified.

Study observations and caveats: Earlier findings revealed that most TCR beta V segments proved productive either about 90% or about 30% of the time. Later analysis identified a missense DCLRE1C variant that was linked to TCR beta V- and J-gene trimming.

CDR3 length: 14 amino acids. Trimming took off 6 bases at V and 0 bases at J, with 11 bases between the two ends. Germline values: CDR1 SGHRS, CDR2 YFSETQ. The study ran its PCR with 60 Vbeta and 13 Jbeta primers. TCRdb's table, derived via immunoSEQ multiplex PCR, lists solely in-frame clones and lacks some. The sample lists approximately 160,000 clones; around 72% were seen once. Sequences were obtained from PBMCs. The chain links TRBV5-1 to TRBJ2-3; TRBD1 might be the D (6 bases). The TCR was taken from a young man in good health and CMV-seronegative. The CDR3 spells CASKMDSSTDTQYF. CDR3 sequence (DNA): TGCGCCAGCAAGATGGACAGTAGCACAGATACGCAGTATTTT.